These T cell receptor beta chains were read from a single sample in a study of T cell responses to AZD1222 COVID-19 vaccine. This table comes from immunoSEQ multiplex PCR, and its TCRdb copy is limited to in-frame clones, with some not included. In the table there are more than 100,000 clones, about nine tenths of which are singletons. This specimen consisted of peripheral blood, obtained on day 0 of AZD1222 vaccination. These receptors originate from an adult in good health. The CDR3 runs from the conserved cysteine through the conserved F or W. A D gene is named only where the DNA matches it firmly. Clone sizes are given selectively: once, few, many, or a class where the clone is expanded.

>.|TRBJ2-5|TRBV7-2|few
CASSRGPGQETQYF
TGTGCCAGCAGCAGGGGCCCAGGCCAAGAGACCCAGTACTTC
>.|TRBJ1-3|TRBV5-4|.
CASSMGGIRSGNTIYF
TGTGCCAGCTCCATGGGAGGGATCCGCTCTGGAAACACCATATATTTT
>TRBD2|TRBJ2-7|TRBV7-2|once
CASSLVVSWRGDYYEQYF
TGTGCCAGCAGCCTAGTGGTGAGTTGGCGGGGGGACTACTACGAGCAGTACTTC
>.|TRBJ1-2|TRBV6-5|.
CASSYQPGNYGYTF
TGTGCCAGCAGTTACCAGCCAGGGAACTATGGCTACACCTTC
>.|TRBJ1-4|TRBV27|once
CASSRLGANEKLFF
TGTGCCAGCAGTAGATTGGGGGCTAATGAAAAACTGTTTTTT
>.|TRBJ1-5|TRBV27|.
CASSLYGVPSNQPQHF
TGTGCCAGCAGTTTATATGGGGTCCCTAGCAATCAGCCCCAGCATTTT
>TRBD1|TRBJ2-1|TRBV6-5|.
CASERDRDFHEQFF
TGTGCCAGCGAGCGGGACAGGGATTTCCATGAGCAGTTCTTC
>TRBD1|TRBJ2-7|TRBV5-4|.
CASSPGTGIYEQYF
TGTGCCAGCAGCCCTGGGACAGGGATCTACGAGCAGTACTTC
>.|TRBJ1-5|TRBV6-6|.
CASSGQTGQKQPQHF
TGTGCCAGCAGTGGCCAAACGGGACAAAAACAGCCCCAGCATTTT
>.|TRBJ1-2|TRBV12-3/TRBV12-4|.
CATEPGAVYGYTF
TGTGCCACCGAACCAGGGGCAGTCTATGGCTACACCTTC
>.|TRBJ2-1|TRBV7-9|.
CASSLSAGSNEQFF
TGTGCCAGCAGCTTATCAGCAGGGAGCAATGAGCAGTTCTTC
>.|TRBJ1-2|TRBV6-5|.
CASSYSGPRLDYGYTF
TGTGCCAGCAGTTACTCAGGGCCCCGACTCGACTATGGCTACACCTTC
>.|TRBJ1-5|TRBV6-5|.
CASAWGGQNQPQHF
TGTGCCAGCGCTTGGGGGGGCCAGAATCAGCCCCAGCATTTT
>.|TRBJ2-6|TRBV7-2|.
CAGGYSGANVLTF
TGTGCGGGGGGTTACTCTGGGGCCAACGTCCTGACTTTC
>TRBD1|TRBJ1-2|TRBV25-1|few
CASSAPLGQGASGYTF
TGTGCCAGCAGTGCGCCCTTGGGACAGGGGGCAAGTGGCTACACCTTC
>.|TRBJ1-1|TRBV12-5|.
CASGLDPQGTEAFF
TGTGCTAGTGGTTTGGACCCGCAAGGCACTGAAGCTTTCTTT
>.|TRBJ1-3|TRBV29-1|.
CSAAVNSGNTIYF
TGCAGCGCTGCCGTAAACTCTGGAAACACCATATATTTT
>TRBD1|TRBJ1-3|TRBV19|.
CASTPGQTSPGNTIYF
TGTGCCAGTACTCCGGGACAGACTTCTCCTGGAAACACCATATATTTT
>.|TRBJ2-7|TRBV15|.
CATSRVKTVYEQYF
TGTGCCACCAGCAGAGTAAAGACAGTCTACGAGCAGTACTTC
>TRBD1|TRBJ1-6|TRBV5-5|.
CASRAGTGDSPLHF
TGTGCCAGCAGGGCCGGGACAGGGGATTCACCCCTCCACTTT
>.|TRBJ2-7|TRBV7-2|.
CASSLRYPGHYEQYF
TGTGCCAGCAGCTTAAGGTATCCGGGCCACTACGAGCAGTACTTC
>.|TRBJ1-1|TRBV28|.
CASSAIPAQAFF
TGTGCCAGCAGTGCGATCCCGGCGCAAGCTTTCTTT
>TRBD2|TRBJ2-3|TRBV24-1|.
CATSDKAGGPGTQYF
TGTGCCACCAGTGATAAAGCGGGAGGGCCGGGTACGCAGTATTTT
>.|TRBJ2-1|TRBV27|.
CASSPPGRGYNEQFF
TGTGCCAGCAGCCCCCCCGGGCGGGGCTACAATGAGCAGTTCTTC
>.|TRBJ1-4|TRBV7-2|.
CASSLGWIGEKLFF
TGTGCCAGCAGCTTAGGGTGGATAGGAGAAAAACTGTTTTTT
>.|TRBJ2-5|TRBV7-9|.
CASSAYLTGGVETQYF
TGTGCCAGCAGCGCCTATCTTACCGGGGGCGTAGAGACCCAGTACTTC
>.|TRBJ2-2|TRBV5-1|once
CASSLSDSGELFF
TGCGCCAGCAGCTTGAGTGATTCCGGGGAGCTGTTTTTT
>.|TRBJ2-7|TRBV21-1|.
CASSKGHRFYEQYF
TGTGCCAGCAGCAAAGGCCACAGATTCTACGAGCAGTACTTC
>TRBD1|TRBJ2-7|TRBV5-6|.
CASSLGQGNYEQYF
TGTGCCAGCAGCTTAGGACAGGGTAACTACGAGCAGTACTTC
>TRBD2|TRBJ2-7|TRBV9|.
CASSVAPTSGTNEQYF
TGTGCCAGCAGCGTAGCCCCGACTAGCGGGACTAACGAGCAGTACTTC
>TRBD2|TRBJ2-3|TRBV12-5|.
CASSFGSLAGGQTDTQYF
TGTGCTAGCTCCTTTGGTAGTCTAGCGGGGGGCCAAACAGATACGCAGTATTTT
>TRBD2|TRBJ2-2|TRBV6-2/TRBV6-3|.
CASSFGLGNGELFF
TGTGCCAGCAGTTTCGGACTAGGGAACGGGGAGCTGTTTTTT
>TRBD1|TRBJ1-5|TRBV10-3|.
CALGTGANSNQPQHF
TGTGCCCTCGGGACAGGAGCTAATAGCAATCAGCCCCAGCATTTT
>TRBD2|TRBJ2-5|TRBV2|.
CASSKTSGAPIKETQYF
TGTGCCAGCAGCAAGACTAGCGGGGCCCCTATAAAAGAGACCCAGTACTTC
>.|TRBJ1-6|TRBV5-1|.
CASATASSENSPLHF
TGCGCCAGTGCGACAGCTTCCAGCGAGAATTCACCCCTCCACTTT
>.|TRBJ2-7|TRBV7-2|.
CASSLRQADYEQYF
TGTGCCAGCAGCTTAAGGCAGGCGGACTACGAGCAGTACTTC
>TRBD1|TRBJ2-5|TRBV5-1|.
CASSPDRETETQYF
TGCGCCAGCAGCCCCGACAGGGAAACAGAGACCCAGTACTTC
>.|TRBJ2-7|TRBV7-2|.
CASSATGNEQYF
TGTGCCAGCAGCGCTACAGGGAACGAGCAGTACTTC
>.|TRBJ2-1|TRBV7-3|few
CASSSGAGTYNEQFF
TGTGCCAGCAGCTCTGGGGCGGGGACCTACAATGAGCAGTTCTTC
>.|TRBJ2-1|TRBV7-8|.
CASSPYNEQFF
TGTGCCAGCAGCCCGTACAATGAGCAGTTCTTC
>.|TRBJ2-2|TRBV28|few
CASSPGVAILRTGELFF
TGTGCCAGCAGTCCGGGGGTAGCGATCCTGAGGACCGGGGAGCTGTTTTTT
>.|TRBJ2-7|TRBV9|.
CASSASAGAKPEQYF
TGTGCCAGCAGCGCTTCTGCGGGGGCGAAACCTGAGCAGTACTTC
>TRBD1|TRBJ1-1|TRBV5-6|few
CASSEAPHRGAEAFF
TGTGCCAGCAGCGAGGCACCGCACAGGGGCGCTGAAGCTTTCTTT
>.|TRBJ2-5|TRBV7-2|once
CASRAYQETQYF
TGTGCCAGCAGGGCGTACCAAGAGACCCAGTACTTC
>.|TRBJ1-1|TRBV5-1|.
CASSLGGRDTEAFF
TGCGCCAGCAGCTTGGGTGGAAGGGACACTGAAGCTTTCTTT
>TRBD2|TRBJ2-3|TRBV5-1|.
CASSFGSSGGQYF
TGCGCCAGCAGCTTCGGTTCTAGCGGGGGGCAGTATTTT
>TRBD2|TRBJ2-1|TRBV3-1/TRBV3-2|.
CASSQRLAGYNEQFF
TGTGCCAGCAGCCAAAGGCTAGCGGGGTACAATGAGCAGTTCTTC
>.|TRBJ1-3|TRBV7-9|.
CASSFSYDSGNTIYF
TGTGCCAGCAGCTTCTCATATGACTCTGGAAACACCATATATTTT
>.|TRBJ2-7|TRBV12-5|.
CASDTVDSYEQYF
TGTGCTAGTGATACGGTGGACTCCTACGAGCAGTACTTC
>.|TRBJ1-6|TRBV6-5|once
CASRRTANSPLHF
TGTGCCAGCAGAAGAACAGCTAATTCACCCCTCCACTTT
>.|TRBJ2-7|TRBV5-1|.
CASSLAWHPSYEQYF
TGCGCCAGCAGCTTGGCCTGGCATCCCAGCTACGAGCAGTACTTC
>.|TRBJ2-2|TRBV5-1|.
CASSETARELFF
TGCGCCAGCAGCGAGACTGCCCGGGAGCTGTTTTTT
>.|TRBJ2-1|TRBV28|.
CASSLTSNEQFF
TGTGCCAGCAGTTTGACCAGCAATGAGCAGTTCTTC
>TRBD1|TRBJ2-5|TRBV11-3|.
CASSFGQGAEETQYF
TGTGCCAGCAGCTTTGGACAGGGGGCGGAAGAGACCCAGTACTTC
>.|TRBJ1-2|TRBV5-1|.
CASSFKLNSAYGYTF
TGCGCCAGCAGCTTCAAACTGAACAGCGCCTATGGCTACACCTTC
>.|TRBJ1-1|TRBV6-5|.
CASSPGRGGNTEAFF
TGTGCCAGCAGCCCGGGTCGCGGCGGGAACACTGAAGCTTTCTTT
>TRBD1|TRBJ1-6|TRBV5-1|.
CASSPGQGSYNSPLHF
TGCGCCAGCAGCCCGGGACAGGGCTCCTATAATTCACCCCTCCACTTT
>.|TRBJ2-7|TRBV12-3/TRBV12-4|once
CASSRNYEQYF
TGTGCCAGCAGTCGAAACTACGAGCAGTACTTC
>.|TRBJ2-7|TRBV9|.
CASSRRGGAYEQYF
TGTGCCAGCAGCAGGAGGGGGGGAGCCTACGAGCAGTACTTC
>TRBD2|TRBJ2-7|TRBV4-1|.
CASSQGPAGTSGTTGEQYF
TGCGCCAGCAGCCAGGGTCCAGCTGGGACTAGCGGGACCACCGGGGAGCAGTACTTC